The clone carrying this TCR beta chain showed up many times. Germline CDR1 reads SGHRS; CDR2 reads YFSETQ. The CDR3 is 16 amino acids. V was pared by 0 bases and J by 10 bases, with 12 bases of the junction left unmatched. This entry comes from a study of T cells in Graves' hyperthyroidism and ophthalmopathy. It was RNA transcripts that yielded the amplified TCR beta CDR3 regions. HTBI primers drove first-round RT-PCR of the TCR CDR3. TCRdb called the multiplex PCR reads again in MiXCR, with one record for every CDR3 protein. The profile shows 500,000 to 650,000 distinct CDR3 sequences, around 15% of them singletons.

The TCR sequence derives from a woman between 50 and 59 years old with Graves' ophthalmopathy. The source material was blood. This chain uses TRBV5-1 with TRBJ2-1; TRBD2 matches at 8 bases. The CDR3 nucleotides read TGCGCCAGCAGCTTGGCCCAAGTAGCGGGATGGGGAGAGCAGTTCTTC. It is translated as CASSLAQVAGWGEQFF.